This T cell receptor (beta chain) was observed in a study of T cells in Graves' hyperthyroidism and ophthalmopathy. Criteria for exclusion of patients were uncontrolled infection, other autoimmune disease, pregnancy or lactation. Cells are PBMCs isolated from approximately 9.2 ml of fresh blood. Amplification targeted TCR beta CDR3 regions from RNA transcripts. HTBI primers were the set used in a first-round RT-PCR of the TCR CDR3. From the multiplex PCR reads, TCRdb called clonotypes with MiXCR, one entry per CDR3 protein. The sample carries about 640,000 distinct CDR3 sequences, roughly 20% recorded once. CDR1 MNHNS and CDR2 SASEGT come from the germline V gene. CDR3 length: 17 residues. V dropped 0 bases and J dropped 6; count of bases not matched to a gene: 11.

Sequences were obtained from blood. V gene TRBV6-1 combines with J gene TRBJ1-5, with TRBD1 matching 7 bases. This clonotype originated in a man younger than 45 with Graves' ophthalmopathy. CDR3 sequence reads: CASSEAPQGKRVQPQHF. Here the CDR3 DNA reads TGTGCCAGCAGTGAAGCCCCACAGGGGAAACGGGTTCAGCCCCAGCATTTT.